One and the same sample provided the 19 T cell receptor beta chains below, sequenced in a study of blood T cell repertoires in COVID-19. Generated by immunoSEQ multiplex PCR, the TCRdb table keeps only in-frame clones and is missing some. Of some 68,000 clones in the sample, about 92% were seen once. The sequenced material came from peripheral blood. Every receptor here comes from a man aged 45-60 years with COVID-19, enrolled during active disease.

Notes on this clone: Distinct nucleotide sequences in the sample also encode this CDR3. The rearrangement uses TRBV7-2 and TRBJ1-5; D is unclear. This CDR3 is built from 15 residues. Between the trimmed V and J ends, which lost 1 base and 2 bases, there was a span of 9 bases. CDR1 is SGHTA, CDR2 FQGNSA, per germline. CDR3 region: CASSLVGNGNQPQHF. For the CDR3, the DNA is TGTGCCAGCAGCTTAGTCGGGAATGGCAATCAGCCCCAGCATTTT.

The chain links TRBV7-3 to TRBJ2-7; 7 nucleotides match TRBD1. The CDR3 length is 15 residues. With V trimmed by 2 bases and J by 1 base, 5 bases remained unmatched. Germline V gene sequence: CDR1 SGHTA, CDR2 FQGTGA. CDR3 protein: CASSLWTGPSYEQYF. CDR3 in DNA: TGTGCCAGCAGCTTATGGACAGGCCCATCCTACGAGCAGTACTTC.

The chain is built from TRBV24-1 and TRBJ2-3, with a possible D match to TRBD2 (5 bases). The germline V gene encodes CDR1 KGHDR and CDR2 SFDVKD. V was trimmed by 1 base and J by 3 bases, leaving 22 bases between them. This CDR3 is 19 amino acids long. CDR3 sequence: CATSDFRSYRASGTDTQYF. The CDR3 DNA is TGTGCCACCAGTGATTTCCGTTCATACCGGGCTTCGGGAACAGATACGCAGTATTTT.

This chain uses TRBV5-1 with TRBJ1-4, with 9 positions matching TRBD1. The CDR3 sequence is 15 residues long. Germline assignment: CDR1 SGHRS and CDR2 YFSETQ. V shed 0 bases, J shed 7 bases, and the junction held 4 bases outside the gene matches. CDR3 residues: CASSLAGTGSEKLFF. DNA of the CDR3: TGCGCCAGCAGCTTGGCCGGGACAGGGAGTGAAAAACTGTTTTTT.

The genes are TRBV3-1 (or the pseudogene TRBV3-2) and TRBJ2-1; D might be TRBD1 (5 bases). The CDR3 totals 16 residues. Trimming left V 4 bases short and J 0 bases short, with 13 bases between. The germline V gene has CDR1 LGHDT and CDR2 YNNKEL (reference sequence). CDR3 amino acids: CASSRQYLSSYNEQFF. CDR3 nucleotides: TGTGCCAGCAGCCGACAGTACCTGAGCTCCTACAATGAGCAGTTCTTC.

This CDR3 reads CASSRPGGEAFF. CDR3 sequence (DNA): TGTGCCAGCAGCCGCCCGGGGGGGGAAGCTTTCTTT. The chain couples TRBV5-4 to TRBJ1-1, with D perhaps matching TRBD1 (5 bases). Per the germline V gene, CDR1 is SGHNT and CDR2 is YYREEE (reference sequence). The CDR3 runs to 12 residues. V was pared by 4 bases and J by 8 bases, with 12 bases between.

The CDR3 DNA follows: TGCGCCAGCAGCGTGGACCTAAGCACAGATACGCAGTATTTT. Protein: CASSVDLSTDTQYF. The chain carries TRBV5-1 and TRBJ2-3, with D unclear. Germline V lookup: CDR1 SGHRS, CDR2 YFSETQ. Trimming took off 4 bases at V and 0 bases at J, with 9 bases between the two ends. This CDR3 is 14 amino acids long. Complete variable domain (other parts from reference TRBV5-1 and TRBJ2-3): KAGVTQTPRYLIKTRGQQVTLSCSPISGHRSVSWYQQTPGQGLQFLFEYFSETQRNKGNFPGRFSGRQFSNSRSEMNVSTLELGDSALYLCASSVDLSTDTQYFGPGTRLTVL.

The rearrangement joins TRBV7-2 to TRBJ2-1, with no clear D. The CDR3 length is 14 residues. Germline loops: CDR1 SGHTA, CDR2 FQGNSA. Deletions cut 1 base from V and 5 bases from J, with 9 bases between. DNA of the CDR3: TGTGCCAGCAGCTTAGTCGGCGGAGACAATGAGCAGTTCTTC. It translates to CASSLVGGDNEQFF.

The chain uses TRBV6-1 and TRBJ1-1; maybe TRBD1 (5 bases). From germline, CDR1 is MNHNS and CDR2 SASEGT. Trimming shortened V by 1 base and J by 10 bases, and 16 bases separated the two germline ends. There are 14 residues in the CDR3. The CDR3 is CASSEVAGDLLAFF. The CDR3 DNA reads as TGTGCCAGCAGTGAAGTTGCGGGGGATCTGCTAGCTTTCTTT.

The chain carries TRBV6-6 and TRBJ2-1; TRBD1 agrees at 8 bases. V lost 6 bases and J lost 6; bases outside the gene matches: 13. Germline lookup yields CDR1 MNHNY and CDR2 SVGAGI (reference sequence). The CDR3 consists of 16 residues. The CDR3 DNA sequence: TGTGCCAGCAGCCGAACGGGCGGACAGGGACGCAATGAGCAGTTCTTC. Protein: CASSRTGGQGRNEQFF.

This chain connects TRBV5-6 to TRBJ1-4; no reliable D call. Trimming removed 3 bases at V and 8 bases at J, with 11 bases between. From germline, CDR1 is SGHDT and CDR2 YYEEEE. The CDR3 has 13 residues. DNA of the CDR3: TGTGCCAGCAGCTGGGGTTCGGGGGAAAAACTGTTTTTT. The encoded protein is CASSWGSGEKLFF.

This chain uses TRBV27 with TRBJ2-7; 8 positions agree with TRBD2. This CDR3 contains 13 residues. V was clipped by 5 bases and J by 2 bases; unmatched bases: 2. Germline-derived CDR1 and CDR2 are MNHEY and SMNVEV (reference sequence). The CDR3 reads CASSPGLAYEQYF. In nucleotides, the CDR3 is TGTGCCAGCAGTCCGGGACTAGCCTACGAGCAGTACTTC.

CDR3 loop: CASSLRGQGLSEQYF. CDR3 nucleotide sequence: TGTGCCAGCAGTTTAAGGGGACAGGGGTTATCCGAGCAGTACTTC. The chain couples TRBV27 to TRBJ2-7; 10 nucleotides agree with TRBD1. The germline V gene encodes CDR1 MNHEY and CDR2 SMNVEV (reference sequence). V shed 2 bases, J shed 6 bases, and the junction held 7 bases outside the gene matches. There are 15 residues in the CDR3.

The V and J genes are TRBV6-5 and TRBJ1-4; a possible D gene is TRBD1 (5 bases). Germline V gene lookup returns CDR1 MNHEY and CDR2 SVGAGI. The CDR3 sequence is 14 residues long. The V and J ends lost 6 bases and 0 bases respectively, with 8 bases between them. Here the CDR3 reads CASSDSATNEKLFF. The CDR3, as DNA: TGTGCCAGCAGCGACAGTGCAACTAATGAAAAACTGTTTTTT.

The chain combines TRBV6-1 with TRBJ2-1; 8 nucleotides match TRBD2. Germline lookup yields CDR1 MNHNS and CDR2 SASEGT. Unmatched junction bases numbered 9, after V lost 1 base and J lost 7 bases. CDR3 length: 16 residues. This chain's CDR3 is CASSEDWLAGENEQFF. The CDR3 DNA is TGTGCCAGCAGTGAAGACTGGCTAGCGGGCGAGAATGAGCAGTTCTTC.

This chain connects TRBV19 to TRBJ1-1; D possibly corresponds to TRBD1 (6 bases). This CDR3 has 15 amino acids. Germline loops: CDR1 LNHDA, CDR2 SQIVND (reference sequence). V was clipped by 2 bases and J by 2 bases, with 12 bases between them. The CDR3 DNA sequence: TGTGCCAGTAGTATAATCCGACAGGCCAACACTGAAGCTTTCTTT. Translated, it gives CASSIIRQANTEAFF.

The chain carries TRBV6-5 and TRBJ1-6, with 9 bases aligning to TRBD1. Germline V gene sequence: CDR1 MNHEY, CDR2 SVGAGI. Losses at the gene ends were 6 bases for V and 6 bases for J; bases not matched to a gene: 3. This CDR3 comprises 14 residues. DNA for the CDR3: TGTGCCAGCAGGGTGGACAGGGGTAATTCACCCCTCCACTTT. Translating it yields CASRVDRGNSPLHF.

This clone was counted between two and nine times. V is TRBV7-9 and J is TRBJ1-1; D not resolved. Germline CDR1 and CDR2: SEHNR and FQNEAQ (reference sequence). This CDR3 is built from 13 residues. Trimming removed 5 bases from V and 1 base from J, with 8 bases in between. CDR3 in DNA: TGTGCCAGCAGCCTGAACAAGAACACTGAAGCTTTCTTT. Protein: CASSLNKNTEAFF.

This rearrangement joins TRBV7-6 to TRBJ1-1; D is ambiguous. The germline CDR1 and CDR2 sequences are SGHVS and FNYEAQ. The CDR3 has 14 amino acids. V lost 1 base to trimming and J lost 7 bases, with 13 bases between them. Here the CDR3 reads CASSLGGGGGEAFF. The CDR3 bases are TGTGCCAGCAGCTTAGGGGGAGGAGGCGGTGAAGCTTTCTTT.